Listed here are 22 T cell receptor beta chains from one sample, sequenced in a study of chemoradiotherapy in HPV16-positive cancers. TCRdb's copy holds only in-frame clones and misses some; the assay was immunoSEQ multiplex PCR. The table lists some 7,400 clones, roughly 82% of them singletons. Sequencing was performed on tumor tissue, taken from a patient who underwent chemoradiotherapy. These receptors originate from a human donor with HPV-associated anogenital cancer.

The chain carries TRBV27 and TRBJ2-3; TRBD2 aligns across 7 bases. The CDR3 consists of 14 residues. Germline assignment: CDR1 MNHEY and CDR2 SMNVEV (reference sequence). The ends lost 6 bases at V and 2 bases at J; junction bases unmatched: 5. The CDR3 region is CASSFRGDTDTQYF. The CDR3, as DNA: TGTGCCAGCAGCTTTCGGGGGGACACAGATACGCAGTATTTT.

The gene calls are TRBV20-1 and TRBJ1-2, with D tentatively TRBD1 (5 bases). The CDR3 is made up of 11 amino acids. V shed 6 bases and J shed 8 bases, with 13 bases lying between them. Germline CDR1 DFQATT, CDR2 SNEGSKA (reference sequence). This chain's CDR3 is CSARKRDGYTF. The CDR3 coding sequence is TGCAGTGCCCGAAAAAGGGACGGCTACACCTTC.

The genes are TRBV5-1 and TRBJ1-2, with a tentative D call TRBD1 (5 bases). The V gene's germline CDR1 is SGHRS and CDR2 YFSETQ. V was pared by 0 bases and J by 6 bases, with 9 bases between. The CDR3 length is 13 residues. CDR3 DNA: TGCGCCAGCAGCTTGGGCCAGGGCAATGGCTACACCTTC. Translated: CASSLGQGNGYTF.

V and J are TRBV18 and TRBJ1-5; D is ambiguous. CDR1 is KGHSH and CDR2 is LQKENI in the germline V gene. The CDR3 extends over 12 amino acids. V lost 0 bases, J lost 7 bases, and 4 bases lay in between. CDR3 nucleotides: TGTGCCAGCTCACCACCGGGGCAGCCCCAGCATTTT. Translation gives CASSPPGQPQHF.

The chain combines TRBV7-8 with TRBJ1-5; no firm D call. CDR1 and CDR2 (germline): SGHVS, FQNEAQ. CDR3 length: 15 amino acids. The V end lost 1 base, the J end lost 7 bases, and 14 bases lay between the germline ends. The CDR3 sequence is CASSLGVGVAQPQHF. The CDR3 DNA reads as TGTGCCAGCAGCTTAGGGGTCGGTGTGGCCCAGCCCCAGCATTTT.

The rearrangement joins TRBV5-4 to TRBJ1-1; no reliable D call. From germline, CDR1 is SGHNT and CDR2 YYREEE (reference sequence). The CDR3 is 15 amino acids. Deletions cut 3 bases from V and 0 bases from J, with 12 bases between. DNA of the CDR3: TGTGCCAGCAGCTCCGGCTATTACATGAACACTGAAGCTTTCTTT. Its protein product is CASSSGYYMNTEAFF.

This clone occurred once. V usage is TRBV21-1 and J usage is TRBJ1-3; TRBD1 was called by the table and not checked on the DNA. TRBV21-1 is assigned pseudogene status. This CDR3 is built from 20 residues. CDR3 DNA sequence: TGTGCCAGCACCCCTGCGGCGACAGGGATTTCTTTGTACACTGGAAACACCATATATTTT. This gives the protein CASTPAATGISLYTGNTIYF.

The chain uses TRBV27 and TRBJ2-7; the D is unclear. Germline CDR1 and CDR2: MNHEY and SMNVEV (reference sequence). V dropped 6 bases and J dropped 7 bases, with 19 bases sitting between them. The CDR3 runs to 14 residues. The CDR3 bases are TGTGCCAGCAGCCCGCTTTCGTCCCCATGGGAGCAGTACTTC. Protein product: CASSPLSSPWEQYF.

The V and J genes are TRBV30 and TRBJ2-5, with TRBD1 as a possible D gene (6 bases). Germline CDR1 is GTSNPN and CDR2 is SVGIG (reference sequence). Trimming left V 8 bases short and J 5 bases short, with 15 bases between. The CDR3 contains 12 residues. This chain's CDR3 is CARSGESETQYF. As DNA, the CDR3 is TGTGCCAGATCAGGGGAGAGTGAGACCCAGTACTTC.

This chain uses TRBV19 with TRBJ2-3, with D tentatively TRBD1 (7 bases). The CDR3 sequence is 16 residues long. Germline V gene lookup returns CDR1 LNHDA and CDR2 SQIVND (reference sequence). V lost 2 bases and J lost 5, with 17 bases in between. The CDR3 nucleotides are TGTGCCAGTAGTATACAGGGGGGACCCGCGGGAGATACGCAGTATTTT. Amino acid sequence: CASSIQGGPAGDTQYF.

This chain links TRBV19 with TRBJ2-6; no reliable D call. This CDR3 spans 14 amino acids. Germline V CDR1 and CDR2: LNHDA, SQIVND (reference sequence). V was pared by 3 bases and J by 2 bases, with 5 bases between. CDR3 in amino acids: CASSMGTGANVLTF. CDR3 nucleotides: TGTGCCAGTAGTATGGGTACTGGGGCCAACGTCCTGACTTTC.

This clone was counted only a few times. The chain joins TRBV28 to TRBJ1-1, with 7 bases lining up with TRBD1. Germline values: CDR1 MDHEN, CDR2 SYDVKM. This CDR3 has 12 amino acids. J gave up 1 base and V 10 bases, and 3 bases lay outside the gene matches. CDR3 loop: CATTGENTEAFF. In DNA, the CDR3 is TGTGCCACAACAGGGGAGAACACTGAAGCTTTCTTT.

J is TRBJ2-7 and V is TRBV7-2; perhaps TRBD1 as D (5 bases). Germline V lookup: CDR1 SGHTA, CDR2 FQGNSA. The CDR3 spans 12 residues. The V end was cut by 5 bases, the J end by 3 bases, with 8 bases between. Here the CDR3 DNA reads TGTGCCAGCAGCGATCAGGGCTACGAGCAGTACTTC. Translating gives CASSDQGYEQYF. Combining the CDR3 with reference TRBV7-2 and TRBJ2-7 gives the whole variable domain GAGVSQSPSNKVTEKGKDVELRCDPISGHTALYWYRQSLGQGLEFLIYFQGNSAPDKSGLPSDRFSAERTGGSVSTLTIQRTQQEDSAVYLCASSDQGYEQYFGPGTRLTVT.

The gene calls are TRBV5-1 and TRBJ1-1; D remains unclear. V was cut by 6 bases and J by 5 bases, with 11 bases left in between. The germline V gene has CDR1 SGHRS and CDR2 YFSETQ. This CDR3 is built from 12 residues. The CDR3 loop is CASTGVGTEAFF. In DNA, the CDR3 is TGCGCCAGCACCGGGGTGGGTACTGAAGCTTTCTTT.

The V call is TRBV7-2, the J call TRBJ1-1; 7 bases agree with TRBD1. The CDR3 length is 14 residues. Germline trimming cut 4 bases from V and 1 base from J; bases unmatched to any gene: 3. The germline V gene has CDR1 SGHTA and CDR2 FQGNSA. The CDR3 region has the DNA TGTGCCAGCAGCTACAGGGGCGCGAACACTGAAGCTTTCTTT. The encoded protein is CASSYRGANTEAFF.

V gene TRBV5-1 combines with J gene TRBJ1-4, with a weak D call TRBD1 (5 bases). V shed 0 bases and J shed 6 bases, with 12 bases lying between them. The CDR3 consists of 15 residues. Germline V gene lookup returns CDR1 SGHRS and CDR2 YFSETQ. This CDR3 reads CASSLEGAAYEKLFF. CDR3 DNA sequence: TGCGCCAGCAGCTTGGAAGGGGCAGCTTATGAAAAACTGTTTTTT.

The chain couples TRBV30 to TRBJ1-4; maybe TRBD1 (6 bases). The CDR3 length is 14 residues. Germline V gene sequence: CDR1 GTSNPN, CDR2 SVGIG (reference sequence). V gave up 5 bases and J gave up 3 bases, with 13 bases separating them. CDR3 residues: CAWSRGRPNEKLFF. CDR3 nucleotides: TGTGCCTGGTCCAGGGGCAGGCCTAATGAAAAACTGTTTTTT.

V is TRBV5-1 and J is TRBJ2-3; 9 bases agree with TRBD1. There are 15 residues in the CDR3. Germline trimming cut 0 bases from V and 7 bases from J; bases unmatched to any gene: 6. The germline V gene encodes CDR1 SGHRS and CDR2 YFSETQ. The CDR3 loop is CASSLGGTGRYTQYF. CDR3 coding DNA: TGCGCCAGCAGCTTGGGCGGGACAGGGAGGTATACGCAGTATTTT.

J is TRBJ1-4 and V is TRBV2; no reliable D call. This CDR3 comprises 12 residues. The germline V gene encodes CDR1 SNHLY and CDR2 FYNNEI. Deletions cut 3 bases from V and 11 bases from J, with 10 bases between. As DNA, the CDR3 is TGTGCCAGCAGTGATTACGGAGGCAAACTGTTTTTT. Its translation: CASSDYGGKLFF.

This chain connects TRBV7-8 to TRBJ2-1; 7 bases are a match to TRBD1. The CDR3 covers 15 residues. Germline V CDR1 and CDR2: SGHVS, FQNEAQ. Trimming at V came to 5 bases and at J to 2 bases, leaving 6 bases not matched to a gene. The CDR3: CASSERQGAYNEQFF. The CDR3 DNA follows: TGTGCCAGCAGCGAGAGACAGGGAGCCTACAATGAGCAGTTCTTC.

This clone was seen more than once but under ten times. The genes are TRBV4-1 and TRBJ2-5; possible D gene TRBD1, 6 bases. Trimming took off 1 base at V and 4 bases at J, with 13 bases between the two ends. The V gene's germline CDR1 is MGHRA and CDR2 YSYEKL. This CDR3 is built from 15 residues. The CDR3 DNA reads as TGCGCCAGCAGCCAAGGTTTGGGCAGGGGAGAGACCCAGTACTTC. It encodes CASSQGLGRGETQYF.

This chain uses TRBV10-3 with TRBJ1-6, with D possibly being TRBD1 (6 bases). CDR1 is ENHRY and CDR2 is SYGVKD in the germline V gene. The CDR3 has 16 residues. V was shortened by 0 bases and J by 8 bases, with 14 bases between the two germline ends. The CDR3 spells CAISESGGGSDSPLHF. In nucleotides, the CDR3 is TGTGCCATCAGTGAGTCGGGGGGGGGCTCGGATTCACCCCTCCACTTT.